Listed below are T cell receptor beta chains from one sample, sequenced in a study of T cell repertoires in cytomegalovirus infection. TCRdb passed the reads through MiXCR, listing each CDR3 protein once. This table holds roughly 280,000 distinct CDR3 sequences, around 13% found once. Sequenced sample: PBMCs. The source is a human donor in good health (CMV status not recorded). Some clones in this sample may be carry-over from other donors' samples. Both conserved end residues are part of each CDR3. D genes are given only for firm matches. Some rows have no size entry. The others give once, few or many, or a class for an expanded clone.

J | V | length | size | D | CDR3 | DNA
TRBJ2-3 | TRBV18 | 19 | few | TRBD2 | CASSPDSGTTLWGTDTQYF | TGTGCCAGCTCACCGGATTCCGGGACTACCCTTTGGGGGACAGATACGCAGTATTTT
TRBJ2-2 | TRBV7-9 | 16 | many | NA | CASSLSSGPRTGELFF | TGTGCCAGCAGCTTAAGTAGCGGCCCGAGGACCGGGGAGCTGTTTTTT
TRBJ2-1 | TRBV7-8 | 15 | few | TRBD2 | CASSFSSGGSSEQFF | TGTGCCAGCAGCTTTTCTAGCGGGGGGAGTAGTGAGCAGTTCTTC
TRBJ2-2 | TRBV20-1 | 18 | many | TRBD1 | CSARDPSRDRGATGELFF | TGCAGTGCTAGAGACCCTAGCCGGGACAGGGGAGCCACCGGGGAGCTGTTTTTT
TRBJ1-5 | TRBV4-1 | 15 | many | TRBD1 | CASSQGSTGNQPQHF | TGCGCCAGCAGCCAAGGGTCGACAGGGAACCAGCCCCAGCATTTT
TRBJ2-7 | TRBV20-1 | 12 | NA | NA | CSARGDLYEQYF | TGCAGTGCTAGAGGGGACCTCTACGAGCAGTACTTC
TRBJ1-2 | TRBV19 | 12 | NA | NA | CASSMVGSGYTF | TGTGCCAGTAGTATGGTGGGATCTGGCTACACCTTC
TRBJ1-5 | TRBV12-3/TRBV12-4 | 16 | many | NA | CASSPSRGGSNQPQHF | TGTGCCAGCAGTCCCAGCCGAGGGGGGAGCAATCAGCCCCAGCATTTT
TRBJ2-5 | TRBV7-7 | 14 | many | TRBD2 | CASSPSGGAETQYF | TGTGCCAGCAGCCCCAGCGGGGGGGCCGAGACCCAGTACTTC
TRBJ2-7 | TRBV7-9 | 14 | many | NA | CASSLGGKIYEQYF | TGTGCCAGCAGCTTAGGCGGGAAGATCTACGAGCAGTACTTC
TRBJ1-1 | TRBV7-2 | 13 | many | NA | CASSKMGNTEAFF | TGTGCCAGCAGCAAGATGGGGAACACTGAAGCTTTCTTT
TRBJ2-1 | TRBV7-9 | 15 | many | TRBD2 | CASSSHQREGNEQFF | TGTGCCAGCAGCTCTCATCAGCGGGAAGGGAATGAGCAGTTCTTC
TRBJ2-1 | TRBV4-1 | 18 | few | TRBD1 | CASSYWASEWGQPNEQFF | TGCGCCAGCAGCTACTGGGCTAGTGAATGGGGACAGCCCAATGAGCAGTTCTTC
TRBJ2-3 | TRBV12-3/TRBV12-4 | 14 | NA | TRBD2 | CASSLLAGDLTQYF | TGTGCCAGCAGTTTACTCGCGGGGGACCTAACGCAGTATTTT
TRBJ2-3 | TRBV7-2 | 15 | many | TRBD2 | CASSLGGGGTDTQYF | TGTGCCAGCAGCTTAGGGGGGGGTGGCACAGATACGCAGTATTTT
TRBJ2-2 | TRBV9 | 11 | few | NA | CASQRAGELFF | TGTGCCAGTCAGCGGGCCGGGGAGCTGTTTTTT
TRBJ2-5 | TRBV28 | 13 | NA | TRBD2 | CASSWAGEETQYF | TGTGCCAGCAGTTGGGCGGGGGAAGAGACCCAGTACTTC
TRBJ2-3 | TRBV18 | 16 | NA | NA | CASSPSGVGGTDTQYF | TGTGCCAGCTCACCCTCCGGGGTCGGAGGCACAGATACGCAGTATTTT
TRBJ2-5 | TRBV7-9 | 15 | few | TRBD2 | CASSPRLAGDETQYF | TGTGCCAGCAGCCCACGACTAGCGGGGGACGAGACCCAGTACTTC
TRBJ2-5 | TRBV3-1 | 15 | NA | NA | CASSQVSTVQETQYF | TGTGCCAGCAGCCAAGTTTCGACAGTCCAAGAGACCCAGTACTTC